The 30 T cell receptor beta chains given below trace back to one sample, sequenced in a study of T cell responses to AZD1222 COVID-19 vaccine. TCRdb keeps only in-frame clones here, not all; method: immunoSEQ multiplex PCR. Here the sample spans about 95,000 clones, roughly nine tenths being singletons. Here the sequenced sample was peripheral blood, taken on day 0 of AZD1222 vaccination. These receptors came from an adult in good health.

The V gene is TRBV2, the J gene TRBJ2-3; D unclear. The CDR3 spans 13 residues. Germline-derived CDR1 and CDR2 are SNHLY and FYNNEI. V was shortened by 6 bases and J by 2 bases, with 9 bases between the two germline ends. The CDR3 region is CASSPPFTDTQYF. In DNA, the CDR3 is TGTGCCAGCAGCCCGCCGTTCACAGATACGCAGTATTTT.

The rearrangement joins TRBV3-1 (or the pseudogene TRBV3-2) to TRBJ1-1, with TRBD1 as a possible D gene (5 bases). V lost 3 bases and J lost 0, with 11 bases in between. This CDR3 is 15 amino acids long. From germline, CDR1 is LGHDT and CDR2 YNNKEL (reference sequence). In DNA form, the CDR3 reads TGTGCCAGCAGCCATTGGGACGGTATGAACACTGAAGCTTTCTTT. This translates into CASSHWDGMNTEAFF.

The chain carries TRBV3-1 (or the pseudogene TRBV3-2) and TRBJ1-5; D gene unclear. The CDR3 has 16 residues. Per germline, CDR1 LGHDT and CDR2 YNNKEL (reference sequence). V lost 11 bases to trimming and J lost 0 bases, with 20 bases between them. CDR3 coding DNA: TGTGCCGGAGGTTGTAGCCAGGACGATAGCAATCAGCCCCAGCATTTT. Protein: CAGGCSQDDSNQPQHF.

CDR3 in DNA: TGTGCCAGCACCCCCACAACGAGGGGGGGGAAGGGAGATACGCAGTATTTT. Residues: CASTPTTRGGKGDTQYF. V and J are TRBV28 and TRBJ2-3, with D maybe TRBD2 (7 bases). Deletions cut 7 bases from V and 5 bases from J, with 25 bases between. The CDR3 sequence is 17 residues long. In germline, CDR1 is MDHEN, CDR2 SYDVKM.

The CDR3 is CASSQAIRRPGYTF. CDR3 in DNA: TGCGCCAGCAGCCAAGCGATTAGAAGGCCTGGCTACACCTTC. The rearrangement links TRBV4-3 to TRBJ1-2; D gene ambiguous. Trimming left V 1 base short and J 7 bases short, with 13 bases between. Germline V CDR1 and CDR2: LGHNA, YSLEER. The CDR3 extends over 14 amino acids.

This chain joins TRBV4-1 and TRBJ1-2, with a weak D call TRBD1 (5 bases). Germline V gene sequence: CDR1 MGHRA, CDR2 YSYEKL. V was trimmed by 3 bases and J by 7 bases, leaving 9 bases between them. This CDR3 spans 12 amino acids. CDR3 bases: TGCGCCAGCAGCCAGGGGCAGGGTGGCTACACCTTC. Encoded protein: CASSQGQGGYTF.

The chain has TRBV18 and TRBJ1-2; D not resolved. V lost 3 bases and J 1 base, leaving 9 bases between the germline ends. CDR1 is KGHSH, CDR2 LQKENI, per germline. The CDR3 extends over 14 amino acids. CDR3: CASSPRKVNYGYTF. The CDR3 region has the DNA TGTGCCAGCTCACCGAGAAAGGTTAACTATGGCTACACCTTC.

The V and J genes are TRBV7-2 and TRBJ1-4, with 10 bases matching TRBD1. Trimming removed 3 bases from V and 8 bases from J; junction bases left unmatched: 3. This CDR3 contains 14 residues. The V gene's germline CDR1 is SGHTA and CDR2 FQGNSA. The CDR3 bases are TGTGCCAGCAGCTTCGACAGGGGGCAGGAAAAACTGTTTTTT. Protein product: CASSFDRGQEKLFF.

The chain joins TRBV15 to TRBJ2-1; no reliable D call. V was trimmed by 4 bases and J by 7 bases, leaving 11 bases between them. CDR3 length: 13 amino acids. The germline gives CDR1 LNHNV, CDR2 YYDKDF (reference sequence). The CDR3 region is CATSTSLSNEQFF. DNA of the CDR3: TGTGCCACCAGCACCTCGTTGAGTAATGAGCAGTTCTTC.

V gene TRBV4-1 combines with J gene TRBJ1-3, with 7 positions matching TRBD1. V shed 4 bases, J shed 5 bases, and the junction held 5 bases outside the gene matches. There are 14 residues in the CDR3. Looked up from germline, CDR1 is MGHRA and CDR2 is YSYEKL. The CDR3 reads CASSPRGGRNTIYF. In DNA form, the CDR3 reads TGCGCCAGCAGCCCCAGGGGGGGACGAAACACCATATATTTT.

This CDR3 is CASSVAPGDSYEQYF. The DNA for the CDR3 is TGTGCCAGCAGTGTGGCGCCAGGCGATTCCTACGAGCAGTACTTC. The genes are TRBV6-4 and TRBJ2-7; unclear D gene. Trimming took off 4 bases at V and 1 base at J, with 14 bases between the two ends. Germline CDR1 reads MRHNA; CDR2 reads SNTAGT. This CDR3 has 15 amino acids.

CDR3 nucleotide sequence: TGCGCCAGCAGCCAGACCCCACTAGCGGGCGAGCAGTTCTTC. Amino acids: CASSQTPLAGEQFF. The chain joins TRBV4-1 to TRBJ2-1; 9 bases line up with TRBD2. This CDR3 region has 14 residues. V dropped 3 bases and J dropped 10; count of bases not matched to a gene: 7. CDR1 is MGHRA, CDR2 YSYEKL, per germline.

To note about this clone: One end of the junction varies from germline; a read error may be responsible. Here the CDR3 DNA reads TGTGCCACCAGCAGAGACGGGGGAGATAGGCAGTATTTT. This translates into CATSRDGGDRQYF. This chain connects TRBV15 to TRBJ2-3, with a weak D call TRBD2 (6 bases). This CDR3 has 13 residues. Germline-derived CDR1 and CDR2 are LNHNV and YYDKDF (reference sequence).

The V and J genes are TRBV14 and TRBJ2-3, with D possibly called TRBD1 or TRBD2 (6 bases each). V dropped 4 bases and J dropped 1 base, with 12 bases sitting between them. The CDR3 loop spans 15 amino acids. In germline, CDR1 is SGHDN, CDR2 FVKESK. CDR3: CASSPQRGRTDTQYF. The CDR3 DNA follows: TGTGCCAGCAGCCCTCAACGGGGGCGCACAGATACGCAGTATTTT.

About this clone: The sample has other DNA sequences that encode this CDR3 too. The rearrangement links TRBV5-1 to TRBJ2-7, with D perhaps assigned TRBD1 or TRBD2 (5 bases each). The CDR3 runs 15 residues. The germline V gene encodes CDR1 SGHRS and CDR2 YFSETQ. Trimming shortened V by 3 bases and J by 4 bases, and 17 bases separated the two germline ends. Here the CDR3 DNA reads TGCGCCAGCAGCTGGGACGGGAAGGACTCTTACGAGCAGTACTTC. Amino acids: CASSWDGKDSYEQYF.

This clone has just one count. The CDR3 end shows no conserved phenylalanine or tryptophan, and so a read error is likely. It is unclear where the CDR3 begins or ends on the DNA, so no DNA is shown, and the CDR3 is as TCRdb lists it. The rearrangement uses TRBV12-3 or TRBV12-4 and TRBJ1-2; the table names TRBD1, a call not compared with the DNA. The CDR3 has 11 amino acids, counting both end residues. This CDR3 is CASSLPGHQKL.

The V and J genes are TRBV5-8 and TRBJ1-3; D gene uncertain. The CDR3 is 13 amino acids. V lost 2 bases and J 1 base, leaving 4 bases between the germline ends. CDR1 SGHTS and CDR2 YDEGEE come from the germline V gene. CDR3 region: CASSFGSGNTIYF. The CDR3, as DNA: TGTGCCAGCAGCTTCGGATCTGGAAACACCATATATTTT. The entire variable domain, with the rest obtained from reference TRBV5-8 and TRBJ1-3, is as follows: EAGVTQSPTHLIKTRGQQATLRCSPISGHTSVYWYQQALGLGLQFLLWYDEGEERNRGNFPPRFSGRQFPNYSSELNVNALELEDSALYLCASSFGSGNTIYFGEGSWLTVV.

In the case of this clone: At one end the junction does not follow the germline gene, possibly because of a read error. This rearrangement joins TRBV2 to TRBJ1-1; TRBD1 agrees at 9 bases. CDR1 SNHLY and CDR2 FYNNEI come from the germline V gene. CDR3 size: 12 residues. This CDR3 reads CASREGQGEAFF. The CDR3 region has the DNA TGTGCCAGCAGGGAAGGACAGGGGGAAGCTTTCTTT. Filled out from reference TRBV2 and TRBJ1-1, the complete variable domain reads EPEVTQTPSHQVTQMGQEVILRCVPISNHLYFYWYRQILGQKVEFLVSFYNNEISEKSEIFDDQFSVERPDGSNFTLKIRSTKLEDSAMYFCASREGQGEAFFGQGTRLTVV.

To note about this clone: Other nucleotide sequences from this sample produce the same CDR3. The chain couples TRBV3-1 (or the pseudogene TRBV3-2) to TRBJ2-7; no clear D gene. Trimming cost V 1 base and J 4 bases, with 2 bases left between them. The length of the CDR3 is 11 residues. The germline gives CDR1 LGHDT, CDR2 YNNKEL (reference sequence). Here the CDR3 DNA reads TGTGCCAGCAGCCAAGCTTACGAGCAGTACTTC. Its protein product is CASSQAYEQYF.

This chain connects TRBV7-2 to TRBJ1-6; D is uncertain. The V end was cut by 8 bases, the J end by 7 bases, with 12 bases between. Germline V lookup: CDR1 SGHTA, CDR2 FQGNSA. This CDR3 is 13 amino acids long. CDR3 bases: TGTGCCAGCGCAGGTCAACCCAATTCACCCCTCCACTTT. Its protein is CASAGQPNSPLHF.

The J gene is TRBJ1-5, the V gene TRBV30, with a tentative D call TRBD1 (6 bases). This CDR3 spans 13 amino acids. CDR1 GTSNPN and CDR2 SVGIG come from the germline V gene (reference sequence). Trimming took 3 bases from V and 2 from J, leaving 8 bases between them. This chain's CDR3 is CAWSPGGNQPQHF. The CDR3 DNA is TGTGCCTGGAGCCCAGGGGGCAATCAGCCCCAGCATTTT.

The CDR3 bases are TGTGCCAGCAGTTTTCGGGGGGGCCCCACAGATACGCAGTATTTT. It specifies CASSFRGGPTDTQYF. The chain employs TRBV28 and TRBJ2-3; 8 positions agree with TRBD2. Per germline, CDR1 MDHEN and CDR2 SYDVKM. V lost 3 bases and J lost 2; bases outside the gene matches: 4. The CDR3 is made up of 15 amino acids. Full variable domain (rest looked up from reference TRBV28 and TRBJ2-3): DVKVTQSSRYLVKRTGEKVFLECVQDMDHENMFWYRQDPGLGLRLIYFSYDVKMKEKGDIPEGYSVSREKKERFSLILESASTNQTSMYLCASSFRGGPTDTQYFGPGTRLTVL.

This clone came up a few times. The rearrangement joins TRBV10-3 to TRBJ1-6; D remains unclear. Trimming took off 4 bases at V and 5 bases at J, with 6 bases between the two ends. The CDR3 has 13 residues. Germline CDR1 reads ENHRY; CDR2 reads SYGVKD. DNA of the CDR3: TGTGCCATCAGTGTCGGGGATAATTCACCCCTCCACTTT. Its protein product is CAISVGDNSPLHF.

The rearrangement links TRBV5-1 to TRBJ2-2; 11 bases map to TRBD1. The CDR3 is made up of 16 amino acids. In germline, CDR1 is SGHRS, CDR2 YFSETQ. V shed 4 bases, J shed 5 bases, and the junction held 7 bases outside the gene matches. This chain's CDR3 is CASSVGQGARTGELFF. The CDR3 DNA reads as TGCGCCAGCAGCGTCGGACAGGGGGCGCGGACCGGGGAGCTGTTTTTT.

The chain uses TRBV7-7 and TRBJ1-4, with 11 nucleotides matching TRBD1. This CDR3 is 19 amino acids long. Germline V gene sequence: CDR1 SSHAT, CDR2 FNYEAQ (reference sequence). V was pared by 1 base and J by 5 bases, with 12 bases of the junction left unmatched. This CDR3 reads CASSLGARDRGMYNEKLFF. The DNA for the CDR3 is TGTGCCAGCAGCTTAGGGGCCCGGGACAGGGGGATGTACAATGAAAAACTGTTTTTT.

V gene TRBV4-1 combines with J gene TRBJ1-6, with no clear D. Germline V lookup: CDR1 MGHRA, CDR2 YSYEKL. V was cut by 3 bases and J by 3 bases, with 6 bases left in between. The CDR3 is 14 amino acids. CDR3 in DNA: TGCGCCAGCAGCCACACACGCTATAATTCACCCCTCCACTTT. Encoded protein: CASSHTRYNSPLHF.

CDR3 in amino acids: CAWTSEGALYNSPLHF. The CDR3 DNA reads as TGTGCCTGGACCTCCGAGGGGGCTCTCTATAATTCACCCCTCCACTTT. The V gene is TRBV30, the J gene TRBJ1-6; 7 positions match TRBD1. The CDR3 sequence is 16 residues long. The germline CDR1 and CDR2 sequences are GTSNPN and SVGIG (reference sequence). J lost 3 bases, V lost 4 bases, and 9 bases had no gene match. Drawing the rest from reference TRBV30 and TRBJ1-6, the complete variable domain is SQTIHQWPATLVQPVGSPLSLECTVEGTSNPNLYWYRQAAGRGLQLLFYSVGIGQISSEVPQNLSASRPQDRQFILSSKKLLLSDSGFYLCAWTSEGALYNSPLHFGNGTRLTVT.

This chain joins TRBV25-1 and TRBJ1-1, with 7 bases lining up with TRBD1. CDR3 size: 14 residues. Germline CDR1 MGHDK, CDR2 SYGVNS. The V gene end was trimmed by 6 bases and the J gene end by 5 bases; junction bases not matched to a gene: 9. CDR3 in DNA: TGTGCCAGCAGCGCCCCGGGACAGAGAACTGAAGCTTTCTTT. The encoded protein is CASSAPGQRTEAFF.

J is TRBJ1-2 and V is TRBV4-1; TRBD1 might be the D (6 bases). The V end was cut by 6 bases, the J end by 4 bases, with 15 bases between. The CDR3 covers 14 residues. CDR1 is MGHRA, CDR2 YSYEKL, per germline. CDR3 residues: CASSTGKLGYGYTF. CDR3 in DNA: TGCGCCAGCAGTACAGGGAAACTCGGCTATGGCTACACCTTC.

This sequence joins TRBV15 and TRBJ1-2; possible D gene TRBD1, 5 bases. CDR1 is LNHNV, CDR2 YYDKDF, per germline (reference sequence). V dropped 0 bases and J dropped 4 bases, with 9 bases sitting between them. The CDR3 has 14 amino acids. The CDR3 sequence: CATSRDGTVYGYTF. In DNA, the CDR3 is TGTGCCACCAGCAGAGATGGGACTGTCTATGGCTACACCTTC.